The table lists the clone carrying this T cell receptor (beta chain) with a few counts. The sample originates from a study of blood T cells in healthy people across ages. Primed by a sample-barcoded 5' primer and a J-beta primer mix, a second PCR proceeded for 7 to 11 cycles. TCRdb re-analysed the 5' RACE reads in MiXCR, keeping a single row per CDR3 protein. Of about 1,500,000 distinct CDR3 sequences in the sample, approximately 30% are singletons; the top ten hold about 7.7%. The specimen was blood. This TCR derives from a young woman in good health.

The DNA for the CDR3 is TGTGCCAGCAGCTCCCGTCCCCAAGGTTTCAATGAGCAGTTCTTC. Translated: CASSSRPQGFNEQFF. V is TRBV7-2 and J is TRBJ2-1; D gene uncertain. The V end lost 4 bases, the J end lost 6 bases, and 16 bases lay between the germline ends. The CDR3 runs 15 residues. CDR1 and CDR2 (germline): SGHTA, FQGNSA.